Listed here are 20 T cell receptor beta chains from one sample, sequenced in a study of early T cells in non-severe SARS-CoV-2 infection. One entry per CDR3 protein results from TCRdb running MiXCR on the 5' RACE reads. The sample lists about 18,000 distinct CDR3 sequences; under 6.5% were seen once. The specimen sequenced was whole blood. These receptors were obtained from an adult who was a healthcare worker with PCR-confirmed SARS-CoV-2 infection or an uninfected control (not recorded which).

Many counts were recorded for this clonotype. The rearrangement uses TRBV4-1 and TRBJ1-6; D might be TRBD1 (6 bases). Germline-derived CDR1 and CDR2 are MGHRA and YSYEKL. The CDR3 sequence is 17 residues long. V lost 0 bases, J lost 3 bases, and 12 bases lay in between. The CDR3 DNA is TGCGCCAGCAGCCAAGATCTAACAGGGTACTATAATTCACCCCTCCACTTT. This sequence encodes CASSQDLTGYYNSPLHF.

At least ten counts were recorded for this clonotype. The rearrangement links TRBV28 to TRBJ2-3; TRBD2 agrees at 8 bases. Germline CDR1 reads MDHEN; CDR2 reads SYDVKM. There are 16 residues in the CDR3. The trim removed 5 bases at V and 3 bases at J, leaving 10 bases unmatched. The CDR3 region has the DNA TGTGCCAGCAGTCCGCAGACTAGCGCGTCTACAGATACGCAGTATTTT. This codes for CASSPQTSASTDTQYF.

The V and J genes are TRBV3-1 and TRBJ2-1; D ambiguous. Germline lookup yields CDR1 LGHDT and CDR2 YNNKEL (reference sequence). The CDR3 length is 14 residues. Between the trimmed V and J ends, which lost 0 bases and 5 bases, there was a span of 8 bases. CDR3 sequence reads: CASSQDMANNEQFF. The CDR3 DNA reads TGTGCCAGCAGCCAAGATATGGCTAACAATGAGCAGTTCTTC.

This clonotype was seen at least ten times. The chain carries TRBV6-5 and TRBJ1-4; D is ambiguous. The germline gives CDR1 MNHEY, CDR2 SVGAGI. The V end lost 6 bases, the J end lost 0 bases, and 14 bases lay between the germline ends. This CDR3 is built from 16 residues. Here the CDR3 DNA reads TGTGCCAGCAGGCAGTCTCTATTTGCAACTAATGAAAAACTGTTTTTT. Translation: CASRQSLFATNEKLFF.

This rearrangement joins TRBV12-3 or TRBV12-4 to TRBJ1-1; D not resolved. The V gene lost 5 bases and the J gene lost 10 bases, with 14 bases spanning the gap. This CDR3 has 12 residues. CDR3 sequence reads: CASSIRMYVAFF. In DNA, the CDR3 is TGTGCCAGCAGTATCAGGATGTACGTAGCTTTCTTT.

The V gene is TRBV29-1, the J gene TRBJ2-1; unclear D gene. Looked up from germline, CDR1 is SQVTM and CDR2 is ANQGSEA. This CDR3 is built from 15 residues. Trimming shortened V by 1 base and J by 3 bases, and 13 bases separated the two germline ends. CDR3 nucleotides: TGCAGCGTTGAAGGCCCTCGAGGAGTCTACAATGAGCAGTTCTTC. It translates to CSVEGPRGVYNEQFF.

This clonotype was recorded at least ten times. V and J are TRBV20-1 and TRBJ1-3; D uncertain. V lost 3 bases, J lost 2 bases, and 14 bases lay in between. In germline, CDR1 is DFQATT, CDR2 SNEGSKA (reference sequence). This CDR3 is built from 15 residues. CDR3 in amino acids: CSASPAETPGNTIYF. The CDR3, as DNA: TGCAGTGCTAGCCCCGCGGAGACCCCTGGAAACACCATATATTTT.

This clonotype was observed many times. V usage is TRBV20-1 and J usage is TRBJ1-5; TRBD1 aligns across 10 bases. Trimming cost V 3 bases and J 7 bases; bases outside gene matches: 0. There are 12 residues in the CDR3. Germline CDR1 reads DFQATT; CDR2 reads SNEGSKA (reference sequence). CDR3 sequence reads: CSARTGGQPQHF. CDR3 DNA sequence: TGCAGTGCTAGGACAGGGGGCCAGCCCCAGCATTTT.

This clonotype was counted ten times or more. The chain has TRBV9 and TRBJ2-1; 8 nucleotides line up with TRBD1. The germline V gene encodes CDR1 SGDLS and CDR2 YYNGEE. The length of the CDR3 is 17 residues. V gave up 4 bases and J gave up 4 bases; unmatched junction bases: 13. The CDR3 region is CASSTESTTGAYNEQFF. CDR3 DNA: TGTGCCAGCAGCACGGAATCTACGACAGGGGCGTACAATGAGCAGTTCTTC. Full variable domain (rest looked up from reference TRBV9 and TRBJ2-1): DSGVTQTPKHLITATGQRVTLRCSPRSGDLSVYWYQQSLDQGLQFLIQYYNGEERAKGNILERFSAQQFPDLHSELNLSSLELGDSALYFCASSTESTTGAYNEQFFGPGTRLTVL.

This clonotype was found many times. This rearrangement joins TRBV2 to TRBJ2-6, with D perhaps TRBD1 (5 bases). CDR1 is SNHLY and CDR2 is FYNNEI in the germline V gene. The germline V and J ends were trimmed by 4 bases and 2 bases, with 15 bases remaining between them. The length of the CDR3 is 17 residues. The CDR3 DNA follows: TGTGCCAGCAGTGTTTTTAGGGGTGGGGCTGGGGCCAACGTCCTGACTTTC. Its protein is CASSVFRGGAGANVLTF.

CDR3 protein: CASSQGQGMYNEQFF. The CDR3 DNA is TGTGCCAGCAGCCAAGGACAGGGGATGTACAATGAGCAGTTCTTC. The genes are TRBV3-1 and TRBJ2-1; TRBD1 agrees at 8 bases. Losses at the gene ends were 1 base for V and 4 bases for J; bases not matched to a gene: 3. The CDR3 is made up of 15 amino acids. Germline loops: CDR1 LGHDT, CDR2 YNNKEL (reference sequence).

The chain links TRBV28 to TRBJ2-7, with TRBD1 matching over 9 bases. The V gene end was trimmed by 8 bases and the J gene end by 5 bases; junction bases not matched to a gene: 4. This CDR3 region has 12 residues. Per the germline V gene, CDR1 is MDHEN and CDR2 is SYDVKM. CDR3 in DNA: TGTGCCAGCTGGGACAGGGTGAACGAGCAGTACTTC. It is translated as CASWDRVNEQYF.

This clonotype showed up many times. The CDR3 reads CASSVRGEFYNEQFF. DNA of the CDR3: TGTGCCAGCAGTGTTCGCGGAGAATTCTACAATGAGCAGTTCTTC. The chain links TRBV25-1 to TRBJ2-1; D not resolved. The germline CDR1 and CDR2 sequences are MGHDK and SYGVNS. V was pared by 4 bases and J by 3 bases, with 13 bases between. The CDR3 sequence is 15 residues long.

A remark on this clonotype: Just one base apart from a much larger clone, this may be a read error. The rearrangement links TRBV19 to TRBJ1-2, with 8 bases fitting TRBD1. The CDR3 has 15 residues. CDR1 LNHDA and CDR2 SQIVND come from the germline V gene (reference sequence). Written as DNA, the CDR3 is TGTGCCGGTAGTACCGGGACAGGCCAGACCTATGGCTACACCTTC. It translates to CAGSTGTGQTYGYTF.

This clonotype was counted ten times or more. The chain couples TRBV24-1 to TRBJ2-5; maybe TRBD2 (6 bases). The V and J ends lost 3 bases and 5 bases respectively, with 15 bases between them. Germline values: CDR1 KGHDR, CDR2 SFDVKD. The CDR3 length is 15 residues. The CDR3 DNA reads as TGTGCCACCAGTGATCCTACATTAGGAGGGGAGACCCAGTACTTC. Its protein is CATSDPTLGGETQYF.

In this sample, this clonotype turned up many times. The V gene is TRBV27, the J gene TRBJ2-3; TRBD1 aligns across 8 bases. The CDR3 extends over 16 amino acids. From germline, CDR1 is MNHEY and CDR2 SMNVEV (reference sequence). The V gene end was trimmed by 0 bases and the J gene end by 0 bases; junction bases not matched to a gene: 2. CDR3 nucleotides: TGTGCCAGCAGTTTATCAGGACAGGGTAGCACAGATACGCAGTATTTT. It specifies CASSLSGQGSTDTQYF.

This clonotype was seen many times. This sequence joins TRBV7-9 and TRBJ2-7; the match to TRBD1 covers 7 bases. Germline-derived CDR1 and CDR2 are SEHNR and FQNEAQ (reference sequence). CDR3 length: 15 residues. After removal of 1 base from V and 2 bases from J, the junction contained 5 bases not matched to a gene. CDR3 amino acids: CASSLDPGQAYEQYF. The CDR3 nucleotides are TGTGCCAGCAGCTTAGACCCCGGACAGGCCTACGAGCAGTACTTC.

The table lists this clonotype with many counts. The DNA for the CDR3 is TGTGCCAGCAGCTTCTCCCTCCGGGACCCCTATGGCTACACCTTC. This translates into CASSFSLRDPYGYTF. The gene calls are TRBV12-1 and TRBJ1-2; TRBD1, the table's D call, was not compared with the DNA. TRBV12-1 has pseudogene status. The CDR3 loop spans 15 amino acids.

This clonotype was counted many times. The rearrangement joins TRBV5-6 to TRBJ2-1; D is perhaps TRBD1 (5 bases). Germline CDR1 is SGHDT and CDR2 is YYEEEE. The V end was cut by 2 bases, the J end by 3 bases, with 6 bases between. The CDR3 is 13 residues long. The CDR3: CASSFDSYNEQFF. The CDR3 region has the DNA TGTGCCAGCAGCTTCGACAGCTACAATGAGCAGTTCTTC.

This clonotype was picked up many times. This rearrangement joins TRBV2 to TRBJ2-7; the D gene is possibly TRBD2 (5 bases). Trimming left V 9 bases short and J 0 bases short, with 15 bases between. From germline, CDR1 is SNHLY and CDR2 FYNNEI. This CDR3 region has 14 residues. CDR3 protein: CASRSTSGSYEQYF. Here the CDR3 DNA reads TGTGCCAGTAGGAGTACCAGCGGCTCCTACGAGCAGTACTTC.